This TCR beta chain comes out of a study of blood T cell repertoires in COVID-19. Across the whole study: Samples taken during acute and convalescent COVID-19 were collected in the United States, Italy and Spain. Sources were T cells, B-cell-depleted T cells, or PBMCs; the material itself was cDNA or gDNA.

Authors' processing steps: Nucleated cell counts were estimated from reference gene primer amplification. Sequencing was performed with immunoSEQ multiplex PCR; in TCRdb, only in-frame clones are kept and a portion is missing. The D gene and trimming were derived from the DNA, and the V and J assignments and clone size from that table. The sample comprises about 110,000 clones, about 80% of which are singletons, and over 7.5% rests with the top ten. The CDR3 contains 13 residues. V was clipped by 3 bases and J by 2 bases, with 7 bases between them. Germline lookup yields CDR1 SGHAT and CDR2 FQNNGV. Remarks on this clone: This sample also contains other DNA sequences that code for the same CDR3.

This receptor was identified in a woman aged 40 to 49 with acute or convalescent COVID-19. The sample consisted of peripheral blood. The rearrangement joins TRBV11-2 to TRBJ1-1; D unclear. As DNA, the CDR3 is TGTGCCAGCAGCTTGTCCAGAAACACTGAAGCTTTCTTT. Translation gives CASSLSRNTEAFF.